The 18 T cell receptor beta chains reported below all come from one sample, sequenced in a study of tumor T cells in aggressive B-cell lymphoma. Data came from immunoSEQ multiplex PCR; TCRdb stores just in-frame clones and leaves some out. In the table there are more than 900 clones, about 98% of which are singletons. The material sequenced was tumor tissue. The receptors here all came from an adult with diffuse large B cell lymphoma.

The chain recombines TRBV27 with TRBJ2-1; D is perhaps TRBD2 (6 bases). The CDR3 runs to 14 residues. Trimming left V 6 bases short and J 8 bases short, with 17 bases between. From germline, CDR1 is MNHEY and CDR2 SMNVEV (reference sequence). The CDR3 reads CASRIIPSADEQFF. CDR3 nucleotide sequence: TGTGCCAGCAGAATAATTCCTAGCGCGGATGAGCAGTTCTTC.

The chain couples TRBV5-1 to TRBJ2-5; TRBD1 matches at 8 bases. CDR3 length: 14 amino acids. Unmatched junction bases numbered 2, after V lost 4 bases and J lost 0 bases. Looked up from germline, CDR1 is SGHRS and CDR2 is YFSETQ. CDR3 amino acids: CASSTGQDQETQYF. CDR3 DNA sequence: TGCGCCAGCAGCACGGGACAGGACCAAGAGACCCAGTACTTC.

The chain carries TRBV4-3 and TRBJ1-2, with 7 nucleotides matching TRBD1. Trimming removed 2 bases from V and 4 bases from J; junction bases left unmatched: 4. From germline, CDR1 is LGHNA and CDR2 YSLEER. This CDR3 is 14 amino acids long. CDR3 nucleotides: TGCGCCAGCAGCCAATGGACAGGTCTCTATGGCTACACCTTC. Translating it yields CASSQWTGLYGYTF.

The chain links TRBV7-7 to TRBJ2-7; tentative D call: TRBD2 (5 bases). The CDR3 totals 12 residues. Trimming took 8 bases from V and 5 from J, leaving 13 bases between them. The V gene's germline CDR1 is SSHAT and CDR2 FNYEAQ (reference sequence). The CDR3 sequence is CASPGQRDEQYF. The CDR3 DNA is TGTGCCAGCCCCGGGCAGAGGGACGAGCAGTACTTC.

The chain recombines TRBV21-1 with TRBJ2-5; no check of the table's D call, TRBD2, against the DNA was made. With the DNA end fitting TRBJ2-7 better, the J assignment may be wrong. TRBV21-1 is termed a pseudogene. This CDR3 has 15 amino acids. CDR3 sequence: CASSMGLAGFYEQYF. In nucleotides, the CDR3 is TGTGCCAGCAGCATGGGGCTAGCGGGGTTCTACGAGCAGTACTTC.

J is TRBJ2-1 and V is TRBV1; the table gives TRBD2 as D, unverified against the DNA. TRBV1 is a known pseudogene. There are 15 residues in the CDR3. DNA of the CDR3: TGCACCAGCACCCTACTAGCGGGGGGGCAAAATGAGCAGTTCTTC. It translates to CTSTLLAGGQNEQFF.

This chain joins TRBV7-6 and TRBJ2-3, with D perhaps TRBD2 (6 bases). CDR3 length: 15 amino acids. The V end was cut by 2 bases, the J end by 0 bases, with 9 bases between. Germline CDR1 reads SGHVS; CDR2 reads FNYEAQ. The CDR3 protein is CASSLWGESTDTQYF. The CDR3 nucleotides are TGTGCCAGCAGCTTATGGGGGGAAAGCACAGATACGCAGTATTTT.

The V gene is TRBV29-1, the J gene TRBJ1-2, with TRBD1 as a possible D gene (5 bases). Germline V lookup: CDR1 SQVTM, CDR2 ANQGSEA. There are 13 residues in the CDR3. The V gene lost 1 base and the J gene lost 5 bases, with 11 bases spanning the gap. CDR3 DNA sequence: TGCAGCGTTGAAGCGGTTCGGGGGTATGGCTACACCTTC. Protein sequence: CSVEAVRGYGYTF.

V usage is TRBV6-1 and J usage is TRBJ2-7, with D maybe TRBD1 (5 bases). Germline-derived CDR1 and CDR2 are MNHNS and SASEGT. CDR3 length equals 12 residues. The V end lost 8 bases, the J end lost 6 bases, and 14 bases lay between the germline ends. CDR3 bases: TGTGCCAGCTCGCAGGGCGTTTCCGAGCAGTACTTC. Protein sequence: CASSQGVSEQYF.

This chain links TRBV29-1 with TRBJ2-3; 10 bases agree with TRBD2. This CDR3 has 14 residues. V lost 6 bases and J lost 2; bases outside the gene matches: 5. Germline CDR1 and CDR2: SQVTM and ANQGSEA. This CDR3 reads CSVERGGLTDTQYF. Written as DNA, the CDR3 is TGCAGCGTAGAGCGGGGGGGCCTCACAGATACGCAGTATTTT.

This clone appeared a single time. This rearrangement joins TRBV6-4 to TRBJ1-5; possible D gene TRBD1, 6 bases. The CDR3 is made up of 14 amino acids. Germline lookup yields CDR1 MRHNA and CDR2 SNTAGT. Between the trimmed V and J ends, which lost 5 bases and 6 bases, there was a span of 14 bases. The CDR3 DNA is TGTGCCAGCAGTATGGCGGCAGGGGTTCAGCCCCAGCATTTT. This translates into CASSMAAGVQPQHF.

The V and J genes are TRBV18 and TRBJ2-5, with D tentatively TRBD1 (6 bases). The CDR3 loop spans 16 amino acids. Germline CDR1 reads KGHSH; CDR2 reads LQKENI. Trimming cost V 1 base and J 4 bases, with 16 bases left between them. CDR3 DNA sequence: TGTGCCAGCTCACCACTGCAACAGGGTAACCCAGAGACCCAGTACTTC. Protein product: CASSPLQQGNPETQYF.

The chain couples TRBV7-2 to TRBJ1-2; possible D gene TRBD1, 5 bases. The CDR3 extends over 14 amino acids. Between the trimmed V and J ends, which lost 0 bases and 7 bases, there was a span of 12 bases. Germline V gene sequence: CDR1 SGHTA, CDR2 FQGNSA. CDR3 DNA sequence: TGTGCCAGCAGCTTAGCGTCAGGGATTCGTGGCTACACCTTC. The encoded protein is CASSLASGIRGYTF.

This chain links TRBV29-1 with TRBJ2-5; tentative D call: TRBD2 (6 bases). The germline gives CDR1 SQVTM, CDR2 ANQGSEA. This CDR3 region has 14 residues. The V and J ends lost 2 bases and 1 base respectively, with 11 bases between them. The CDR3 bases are TGCAGCGTTGAATGGGTTAGCGGCCAAGAGACCCAGTACTTC. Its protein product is CSVEWVSGQETQYF.

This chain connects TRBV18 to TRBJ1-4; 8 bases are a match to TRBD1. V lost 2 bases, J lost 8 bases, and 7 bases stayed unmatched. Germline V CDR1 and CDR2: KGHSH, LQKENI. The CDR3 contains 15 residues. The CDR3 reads CASSPETGEREKLFF. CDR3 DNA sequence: TGTGCCAGCTCACCAGAGACAGGGGAGAGAGAAAAACTGTTTTTT.

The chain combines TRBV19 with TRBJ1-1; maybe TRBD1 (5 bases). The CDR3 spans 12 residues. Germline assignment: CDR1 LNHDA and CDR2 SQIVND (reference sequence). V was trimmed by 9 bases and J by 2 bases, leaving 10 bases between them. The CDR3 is CASGTSNTEAFF. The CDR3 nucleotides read TGTGCCAGCGGGACTTCTAACACTGAAGCTTTCTTT.

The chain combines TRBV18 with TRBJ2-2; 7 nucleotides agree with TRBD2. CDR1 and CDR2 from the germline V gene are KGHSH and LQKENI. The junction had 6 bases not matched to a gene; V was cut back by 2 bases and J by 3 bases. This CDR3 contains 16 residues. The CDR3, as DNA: TGTGCCAGCTCACCAAGGAGCGGGGAGGACACCGGGGAGCTGTTTTTT. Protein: CASSPRSGEDTGELFF.

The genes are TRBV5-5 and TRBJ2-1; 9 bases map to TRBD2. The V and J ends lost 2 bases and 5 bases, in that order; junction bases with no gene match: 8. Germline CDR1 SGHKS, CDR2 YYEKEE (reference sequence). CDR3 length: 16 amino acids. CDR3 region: CASSLPSGGLNNEQFF. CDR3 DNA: TGTGCCAGCAGCTTACCAAGCGGGGGGCTAAACAATGAGCAGTTCTTC. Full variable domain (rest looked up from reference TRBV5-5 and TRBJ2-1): DAGVTQSPTHLIKTRGQQVTLRCSPISGHKSVSWYQQVLGQGPQFIFQYYEKEERGRGNFPDRFSARQFPNYSSELNVNALLLGDSALYLCASSLPSGGLNNEQFFGPGTRLTVL.